Each of the 18 T cell receptor beta chains below was sequenced from the same sample in a study of blood T cell repertoires in COVID-19. The method was immunoSEQ multiplex PCR; TCRdb's version includes in-frame clones alone and lacks a portion of them. Counted here are 240,000 or so clones, approximately 86% occurring once; the ten biggest clones make up 7.2%. The sequenced material came from peripheral blood. The receptors were gathered from a man between 60 and 75 years old who had recovered from COVID-19.

A single count supports this clone. This sequence joins TRBV6-2 or TRBV6-3 and TRBJ2-5; 15 nucleotides line up with TRBD2. The germline V gene encodes CDR1 MNHEY and CDR2 SVGEGT. This CDR3 comprises 17 residues. With 5 bases clipped from V and 5 bases from J, the junction kept 9 bases outside the gene matches. The CDR3: CASSIGLAGGFMETQYF. CDR3 nucleotide sequence: TGTGCCAGCAGTATAGGACTAGCGGGGGGGTTTATGGAGACCCAGTACTTC.

CDR3 nucleotides: TGTGCCAGCAGCGCGGACTTCTCCTACGAGCAGTACTTC. Translating gives CASSADFSYEQYF. The chain recombines TRBV9 with TRBJ2-7; tentatively, D is TRBD2 (5 bases). This CDR3 spans 13 amino acids. V lost 3 bases and J lost 0, with 7 bases in between. Germline assignment: CDR1 SGDLS and CDR2 YYNGEE.

V and J are TRBV6-4 and TRBJ2-5; possible D gene TRBD1, 6 bases. The CDR3 sequence is 14 residues long. V lost 0 bases and J lost 4, with 9 bases in between. Germline-derived CDR1 and CDR2 are MRHNA and SNTAGT. The CDR3 reads CASSDSRGGETQYF. For the CDR3, the DNA is TGTGCCAGCAGTGACTCCAGGGGTGGAGAGACCCAGTACTTC.

This sequence joins TRBV5-1 and TRBJ2-2; TRBD1 agrees at 8 bases. Trimming took 4 bases from V and 6 from J; bases not matched to a gene: 11. Per germline, CDR1 SGHRS and CDR2 YFSETQ. This CDR3 is 16 amino acids long. This chain's CDR3 is CASSLRQGIVSGELFF. CDR3 coding DNA: TGCGCCAGCAGCCTAAGACAGGGGATCGTGTCCGGGGAGCTGTTTTTT.

The chain joins TRBV5-1 to TRBJ2-5, with TRBD1 matching 10 bases. CDR3 length: 19 amino acids. Trimming at V came to 0 bases and at J to 6 bases, leaving 17 bases not matched to a gene. Germline lookup yields CDR1 SGHRS and CDR2 YFSETQ. The CDR3: CASSLAEAPGQGMAKTQYF. In DNA form, the CDR3 reads TGCGCCAGCAGCTTGGCCGAAGCACCGGGACAGGGGATGGCAAAGACCCAGTACTTC. The entire variable domain, with the rest obtained from reference TRBV5-1 and TRBJ2-5, is as follows: KAGVTQTPRYLIKTRGQQVTLSCSPISGHRSVSWYQQTPGQGLQFLFEYFSETQRNKGNFPGRFSGRQFSNSRSEMNVSTLELGDSALYLCASSLAEAPGQGMAKTQYFGPGTRLLVL.

This clone was recorded only once. The sample carries other DNA sequences with the same CDR3. The chain has TRBV12-3 or TRBV12-4 and TRBJ1-4; no definite D call. The CDR3 loop spans 12 amino acids. The V end lost 4 bases, the J end lost 8 bases, and 8 bases lay between the germline ends. The CDR3 reads CASSYYGEKLFF. The CDR3 DNA reads as TGTGCCAGCAGTTACTACGGCGAAAAACTGTTTTTT.

The chain uses TRBV24-1 and TRBJ1-2, with a tentative D call TRBD1 (6 bases). Germline CDR1 reads KGHDR; CDR2 reads SFDVKD. V was pared by 4 bases and J by 6 bases, with 14 bases between. The CDR3 runs to 14 residues. This CDR3 is CATSDEQGADGYTF. In DNA, the CDR3 is TGTGCCACCAGTGACGAACAGGGAGCTGATGGCTACACCTTC.

This chain uses TRBV5-1 with TRBJ1-1, with 10 bases identical to TRBD1. Germline loops: CDR1 SGHRS, CDR2 YFSETQ. This CDR3 is built from 16 residues. V shed 2 bases and J 1 base; nucleotides not matched to a gene: 5. The CDR3 reads CASSLKTGGQNTEAFF. The CDR3 DNA reads TGCGCCAGCAGCTTAAAGACAGGGGGCCAGAACACTGAAGCTTTCTTT.

This chain uses TRBV12-5 with TRBJ1-5; D is unclear. The CDR3 length is 12 residues. V was pared by 1 base and J by 8 bases, with 6 bases between. The germline gives CDR1 LGHNT, CDR2 FRNRAP. The CDR3 reads CASGLEREPQHF. The CDR3 bases are TGTGCTAGTGGTTTGGAGCGAGAGCCCCAGCATTTT.

V and J are TRBV3-1 (or the pseudogene TRBV3-2) and TRBJ2-1; D might be TRBD1 (5 bases). The CDR3 runs to 14 residues. Deletions cut 0 bases from V and 5 bases from J, with 8 bases between. Looked up from germline, CDR1 is LGHDT and CDR2 is YNNKEL (reference sequence). CDR3 DNA sequence: TGTGCCAGCAGCCAAGATCAGGGTGACAATGAGCAGTTCTTC. Translated, it gives CASSQDQGDNEQFF.

V gene TRBV6-5 combines with J gene TRBJ2-1; 8 positions agree with TRBD1. V trimming: 6 bases; J trimming: 9 bases; junction bases outside the gene matches: 13. The CDR3 is 15 residues long. Germline V CDR1 and CDR2: MNHEY, SVGAGI. CDR3 in amino acids: CASSSYWTGLAEQFF. CDR3 coding DNA: TGTGCCAGCAGCAGTTATTGGACAGGGCTGGCTGAGCAGTTCTTC.

The rearrangement joins TRBV6-6 to TRBJ1-2, with D unresolved. The germline V gene has CDR1 MNHNY and CDR2 SVGAGI (reference sequence). This CDR3 comprises 13 residues. V lost 2 bases, J lost 7 bases, and 11 bases lay in between. The DNA for the CDR3 is TGTGCCAGCAGTTACAGTCAGGAGGGTGGCTACACCTTC. The encoded protein is CASSYSQEGGYTF.

The chain combines TRBV7-2 with TRBJ1-1; no reliable D call. The CDR3 contains 13 residues. Germline CDR1 reads SGHTA; CDR2 reads FQGNSA. V was clipped by 6 bases and J by 0 bases, with 8 bases between them. The CDR3, as DNA: TGTGCCAGCAGGCAACAAGTGAACACTGAAGCTTTCTTT. Its protein product is CASRQQVNTEAFF.

The gene calls are TRBV29-1 and TRBJ1-4; a weak D match, TRBD1 (6 bases). V was shortened by 7 bases and J by 3 bases, with 12 bases between the two germline ends. Germline CDR1 reads SQVTM; CDR2 reads ANQGSEA. The CDR3 length is 13 residues. CDR3 in amino acids: CSDSGAPNEKLFF. CDR3 DNA: TGCAGCGACTCAGGGGCCCCTAATGAAAAACTGTTTTTT.

DNA for the CDR3: TGTGCTAGTGGTCGCTCCGGGACTAGCGCCCGGGATGAGCAGTTCTTC. It codes for CASGRSGTSARDEQFF. The chain has TRBV12-5 and TRBJ2-1; 10 nucleotides line up with TRBD2. J gave up 8 bases and V 5 bases, and 12 bases lay outside the gene matches. Per germline, CDR1 LGHNT and CDR2 FRNRAP. The CDR3 is 16 amino acids.

The chain uses TRBV9 and TRBJ2-2, with unresolved D. The CDR3 totals 16 residues. Trimming cost V 0 bases and J 4 bases, with 13 bases left between them. Germline-derived CDR1 and CDR2 are SGDLS and YYNGEE. CDR3 bases: TGTGCCAGCAGCGTAGAACCAGGATCGGCCACCGGGGAGCTGTTTTTT. This sequence encodes CASSVEPGSATGELFF.

This chain links TRBV18 with TRBJ2-6; maybe TRBD2 (6 bases). V dropped 2 bases and J dropped 0 bases, with 17 bases sitting between them. The CDR3 has 19 amino acids. Germline V gives CDR1 KGHSH, CDR2 LQKENI. The CDR3 protein is CASSPIIGGESSGANVLTF. DNA for the CDR3: TGTGCCAGCTCACCAATCATAGGAGGGGAGAGCTCTGGGGCCAACGTCCTGACTTTC.

V gene TRBV10-3 combines with J gene TRBJ1-1; 8 bases map to TRBD1. There are 15 residues in the CDR3. Germline V gives CDR1 ENHRY, CDR2 SYGVKD. Trimming removed 6 bases from V and 4 bases from J; junction bases left unmatched: 10. Here the CDR3 DNA reads TGTGCCATCAGGTATTCAGGGGGCATGAGCACTGAAGCTTTCTTT. It codes for CAIRYSGGMSTEAFF.